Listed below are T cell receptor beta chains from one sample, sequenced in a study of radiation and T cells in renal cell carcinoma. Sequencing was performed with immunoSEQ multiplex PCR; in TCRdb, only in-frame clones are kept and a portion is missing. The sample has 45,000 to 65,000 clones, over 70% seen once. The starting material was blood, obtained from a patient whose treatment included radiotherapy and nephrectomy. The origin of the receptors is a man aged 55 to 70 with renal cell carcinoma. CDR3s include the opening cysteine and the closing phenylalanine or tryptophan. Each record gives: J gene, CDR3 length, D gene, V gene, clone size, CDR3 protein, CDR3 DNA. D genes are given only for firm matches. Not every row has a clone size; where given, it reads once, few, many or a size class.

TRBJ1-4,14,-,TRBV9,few,CASSVVATPEKLFF,TGTGCCAGCAGCGTAGTGGCCACACCAGAAAAACTGTTTTTT
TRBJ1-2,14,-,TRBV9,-,CASSVAVRDYGYTF,TGTGCCAGCAGCGTAGCGGTGAGGGACTATGGCTACACCTTC
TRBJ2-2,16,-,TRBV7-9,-,CASSPRPGWDTGELFF,TGTGCCAGCAGCCCACGCCCGGGGTGGGACACCGGGGAGCTGTTTTTT
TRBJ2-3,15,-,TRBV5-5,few,CASSLGPSAGDTQYF,TGTGCCAGCAGCTTGGGGCCCTCGGCCGGGGATACGCAGTATTTT
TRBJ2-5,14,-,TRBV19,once,CASSGGAAQETQYF,TGTGCCAGTAGTGGTGGGGCGGCCCAAGAGACCCAGTACTTC
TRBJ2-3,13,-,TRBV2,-,CASSGGLVNTQYF,TGTGCCAGCAGTGGGGGGCTCGTTAATACGCAGTATTTT
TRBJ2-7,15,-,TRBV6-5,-,CASSYSGGQTYEQYF,TGTGCCAGCAGTTACTCGGGGGGACAGACCTACGAGCAGTACTTC
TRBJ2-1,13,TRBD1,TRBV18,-,CASSGTGYNEQFF,TGTGCCAGCTCAGGGACAGGTTACAATGAGCAGTTCTTC
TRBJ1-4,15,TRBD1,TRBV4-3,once,CASRRGQDVNEKLFF,TGCGCCAGCAGACGTGGACAGGACGTTAATGAAAAACTGTTTTTT
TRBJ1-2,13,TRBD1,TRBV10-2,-,CASRGQVSGSYTF,TGCGCCAGCAGGGGACAGGTTTCGGGTAGCTACACCTTC
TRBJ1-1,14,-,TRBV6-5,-,CASRPDRTNTEAFF,TGTGCCAGCAGACCTGACAGGACTAACACTGAAGCTTTCTTT
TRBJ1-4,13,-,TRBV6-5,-,CASSYDGEGKLFF,TGTGCCAGCAGTTACGATGGGGAGGGAAAACTGTTTTTT
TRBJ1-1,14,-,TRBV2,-,CASSGPGLNTEAFF,TGTGCCAGCAGTGGCCCCGGACTGAACACTGAAGCTTTCTTT
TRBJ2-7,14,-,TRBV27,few,CASSFGDPTYEQYF,TGTGCCAGCAGTTTTGGGGACCCTACCTACGAGCAGTACTTC
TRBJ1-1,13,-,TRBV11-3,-,CASSPGTNTEAFF,TGTGCCAGCAGCCCCGGGACCAACACTGAAGCTTTCTTT
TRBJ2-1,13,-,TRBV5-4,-,CASSGTNNNEQFF,TGTGCCAGCAGCGGGACGAACAACAATGAGCAGTTCTTC
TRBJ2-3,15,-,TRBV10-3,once,CAISEGGPSTDTQYF,TGTGCCATCAGTGAGGGAGGGCCTAGCACAGATACGCAGTATTTT
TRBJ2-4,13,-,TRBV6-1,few,CASSGGAKNIQYF,TGTGCCAGCAGTGGGGGAGCCAAAAACATTCAGTACTTC
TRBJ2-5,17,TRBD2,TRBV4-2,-,CASSQDGGSGGRETQYF,TGTGCCAGCAGCCAAGATGGGGGTAGCGGGGGCCGAGAGACCCAGTACTTC
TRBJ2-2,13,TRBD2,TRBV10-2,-,CASSGTRQGELFF,TGCGCCAGCAGTGGGACTAGACAGGGGGAGCTGTTTTTT
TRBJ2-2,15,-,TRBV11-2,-,CASSLKAANTGELFF,TGTGCCAGCAGCTTAAAAGCGGCGAACACCGGGGAGCTGTTTTTT
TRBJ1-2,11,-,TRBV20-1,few,CSARTNYGYTF,TGCAGTGCTAGGACTAACTATGGCTACACCTTC
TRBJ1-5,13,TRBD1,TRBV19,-,CASSGTVNQPQHF,TGTGCCAGTAGTGGGACAGTCAATCAGCCCCAGCATTTT
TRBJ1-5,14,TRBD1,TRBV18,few,CASSQMTGGEPQHF,TGTGCCAGCTCACAAATGACAGGGGGCGAGCCCCAGCATTTT
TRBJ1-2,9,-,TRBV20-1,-,CSARDGYTF,TGCAGTGCTAGAGATGGCTACACCTTC
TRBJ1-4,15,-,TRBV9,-,CASSTSDVTNEKLFF,TGTGCCAGCAGCACCAGCGACGTCACTAATGAAAAACTGTTTTTT
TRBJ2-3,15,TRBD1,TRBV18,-,CASSPGQGARDTQYF,TGTGCCAGCTCCCCGGGACAGGGGGCAAGAGATACGCAGTATTTT
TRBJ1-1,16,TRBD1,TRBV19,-,CASSLSRTGVNTEAFF,TGTGCCAGTAGCCTCAGCCGGACAGGGGTGAACACTGAAGCTTTCTTT
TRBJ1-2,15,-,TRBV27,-,CASSPGRLANYGYTF,TGTGCCAGCAGTCCCGGACGGCTAGCTAACTATGGCTACACCTTC